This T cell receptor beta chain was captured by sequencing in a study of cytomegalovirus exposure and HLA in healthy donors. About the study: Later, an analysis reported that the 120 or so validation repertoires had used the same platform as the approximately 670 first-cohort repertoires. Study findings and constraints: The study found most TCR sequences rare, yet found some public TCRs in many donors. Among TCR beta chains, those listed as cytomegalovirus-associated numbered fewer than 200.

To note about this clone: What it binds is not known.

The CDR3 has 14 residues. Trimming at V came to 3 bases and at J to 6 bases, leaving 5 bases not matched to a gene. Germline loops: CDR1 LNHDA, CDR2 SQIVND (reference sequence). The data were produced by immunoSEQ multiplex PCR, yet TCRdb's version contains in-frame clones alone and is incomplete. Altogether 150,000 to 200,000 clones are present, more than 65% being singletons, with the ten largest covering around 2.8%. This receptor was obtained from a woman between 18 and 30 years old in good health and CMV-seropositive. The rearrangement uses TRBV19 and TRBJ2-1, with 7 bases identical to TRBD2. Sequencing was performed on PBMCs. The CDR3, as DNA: TGTGCCAGTAGTATCACGGGGGGAACCAATGAGCAGTTCTTC. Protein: CASSITGGTNEQFF.